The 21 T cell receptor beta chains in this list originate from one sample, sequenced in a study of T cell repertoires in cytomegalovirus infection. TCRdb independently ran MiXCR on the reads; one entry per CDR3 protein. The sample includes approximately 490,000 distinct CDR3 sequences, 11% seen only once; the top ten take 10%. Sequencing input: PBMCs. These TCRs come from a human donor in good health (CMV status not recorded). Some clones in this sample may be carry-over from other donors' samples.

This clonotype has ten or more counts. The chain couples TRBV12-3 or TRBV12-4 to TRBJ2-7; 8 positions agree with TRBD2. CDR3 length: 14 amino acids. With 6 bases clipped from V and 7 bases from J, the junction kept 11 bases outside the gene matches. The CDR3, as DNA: TGTGCCAGCAGAACCACAGGGAGCGGGGGAGAGCAGTACTTC. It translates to CASRTTGSGGEQYF.

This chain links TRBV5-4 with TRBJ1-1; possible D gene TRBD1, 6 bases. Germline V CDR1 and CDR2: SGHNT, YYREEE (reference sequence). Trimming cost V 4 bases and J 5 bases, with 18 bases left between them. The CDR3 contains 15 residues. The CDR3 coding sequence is TGTGCCAGCAGCCCAATGTCGTACAGGGAAACTGAAGCTTTCTTT. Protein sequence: CASSPMSYRETEAFF.

The CDR3 bases are TGTGCCAGCAGCCAAGGGCCAGCGGGGGGGCCCACAGATACGCAGTATTTT. Amino acids: CASSQGPAGGPTDTQYF. The genes are TRBV4-2 and TRBJ2-3, with TRBD2 matching 10 bases. Germline values: CDR1 LGHNA, CDR2 YNFKEQ. V shed 1 base, J shed 2 bases, and the junction held 6 bases outside the gene matches. There are 17 residues in the CDR3.

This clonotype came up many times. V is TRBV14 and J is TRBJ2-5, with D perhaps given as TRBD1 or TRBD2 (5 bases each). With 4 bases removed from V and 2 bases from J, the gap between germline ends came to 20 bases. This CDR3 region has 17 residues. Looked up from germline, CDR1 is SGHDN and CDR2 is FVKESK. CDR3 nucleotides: TGTGCCAGCAGCCCCCGAGGGAGCAGGGTGGCACAAGAGACCCAGTACTTC. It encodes CASSPRGSRVAQETQYF.

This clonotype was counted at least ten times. As DNA, the CDR3 is TGTGCCATCAGGGGAGCAACCTCCTACGAGCAGTACTTC. Encoded protein: CAIRGATSYEQYF. This chain connects TRBV10-3 to TRBJ2-7; D is possibly TRBD2 (5 bases). Trimming cost V 6 bases and J 0 bases, with 9 bases left between them. Germline V gives CDR1 ENHRY, CDR2 SYGVKD. The CDR3 consists of 13 residues.

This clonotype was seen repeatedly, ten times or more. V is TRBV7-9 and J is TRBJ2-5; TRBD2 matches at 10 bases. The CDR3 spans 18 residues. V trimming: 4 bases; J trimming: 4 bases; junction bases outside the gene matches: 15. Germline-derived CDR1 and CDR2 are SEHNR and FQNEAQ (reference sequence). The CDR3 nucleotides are TGTGCCAGCAGCTGGTGGAAGGTAGCGGGAGGACTGGCAGAGACCCAGTACTTC. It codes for CASSWWKVAGGLAETQYF.

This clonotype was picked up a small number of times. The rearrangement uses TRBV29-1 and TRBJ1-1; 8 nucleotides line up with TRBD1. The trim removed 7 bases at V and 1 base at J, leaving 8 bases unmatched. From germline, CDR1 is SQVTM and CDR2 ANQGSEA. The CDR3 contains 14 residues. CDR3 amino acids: CSGTQGAANTEAFF. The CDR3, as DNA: TGCAGCGGAACTCAGGGGGCGGCGAACACTGAAGCTTTCTTT.

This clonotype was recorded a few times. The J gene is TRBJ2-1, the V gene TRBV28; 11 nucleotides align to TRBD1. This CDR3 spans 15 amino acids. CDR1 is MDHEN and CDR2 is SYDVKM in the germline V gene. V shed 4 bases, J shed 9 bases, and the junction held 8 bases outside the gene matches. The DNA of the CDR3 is TGTGCCAGCAGTTCCCCCGGACAGGGGGCTGGTGAGCAGTTCTTC. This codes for CASSSPGQGAGEQFF.

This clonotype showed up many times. The CDR3 spells CASSSLGNSNQPQHF. In DNA form, the CDR3 reads TGTGCCAGTAGTTCATTGGGTAATAGCAATCAGCCCCAGCATTTT. V gene TRBV19 combines with J gene TRBJ1-5; no firm D call. This CDR3 has 15 residues. Germline V gene sequence: CDR1 LNHDA, CDR2 SQIVND (reference sequence). The V end was cut by 5 bases, the J end by 0 bases, with 11 bases between.

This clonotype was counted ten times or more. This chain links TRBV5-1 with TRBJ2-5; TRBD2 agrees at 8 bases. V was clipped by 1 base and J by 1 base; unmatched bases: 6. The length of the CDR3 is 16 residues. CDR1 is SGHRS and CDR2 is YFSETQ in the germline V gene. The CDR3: CASSLSASGLQETQYF. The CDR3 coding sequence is TGCGCCAGCAGCTTGAGTGCTAGCGGGCTCCAAGAGACCCAGTACTTC.

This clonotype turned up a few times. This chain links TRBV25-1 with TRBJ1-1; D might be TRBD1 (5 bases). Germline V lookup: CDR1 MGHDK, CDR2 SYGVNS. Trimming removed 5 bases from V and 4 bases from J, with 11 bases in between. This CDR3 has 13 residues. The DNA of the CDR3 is TGTGCCAGCAGTCGTGGGGGGGTCACTGAAGCTTTCTTT. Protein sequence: CASSRGGVTEAFF.

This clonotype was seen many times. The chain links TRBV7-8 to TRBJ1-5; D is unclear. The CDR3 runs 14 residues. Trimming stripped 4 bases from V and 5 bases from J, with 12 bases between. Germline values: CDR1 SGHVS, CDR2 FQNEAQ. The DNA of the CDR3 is TGTGCCAGCAGCTGGGCTTTTCCCGATCAGCCCCAGCATTTT. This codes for CASSWAFPDQPQHF.

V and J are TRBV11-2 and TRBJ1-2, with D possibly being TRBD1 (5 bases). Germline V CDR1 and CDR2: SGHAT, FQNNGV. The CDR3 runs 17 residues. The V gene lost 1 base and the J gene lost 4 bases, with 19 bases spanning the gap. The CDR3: CASSLGPRGGGTYGYTF. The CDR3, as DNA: TGTGCCAGCAGCTTAGGGCCCCGCGGCGGGGGTACCTATGGCTACACCTTC.

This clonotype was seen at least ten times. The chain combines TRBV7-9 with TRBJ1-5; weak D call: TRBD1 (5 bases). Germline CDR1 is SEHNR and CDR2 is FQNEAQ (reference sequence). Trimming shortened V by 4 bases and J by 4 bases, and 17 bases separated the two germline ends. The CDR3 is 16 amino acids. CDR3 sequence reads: CASSYPGAKVNQPQHF. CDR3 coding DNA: TGTGCCAGCAGCTACCCTGGGGCGAAGGTGAATCAGCCCCAGCATTTT. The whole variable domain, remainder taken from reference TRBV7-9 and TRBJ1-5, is DTGVSQNPRHKITKRGQNVTFRCDPISEHNRLYWYRQTLGQGPEFLTYFQNEAQLEKSRLLSDRFSAERPKGSFSTLEIQRTEQGDSAMYLCASSYPGAKVNQPQHFGDGTRLSIL.

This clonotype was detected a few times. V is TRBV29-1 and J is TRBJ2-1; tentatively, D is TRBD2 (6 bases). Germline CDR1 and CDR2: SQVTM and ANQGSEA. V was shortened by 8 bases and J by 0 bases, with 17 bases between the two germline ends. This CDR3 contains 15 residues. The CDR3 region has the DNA TGCAGCTTCACTCCGGGACTCCACTCCTACAATGAGCAGTTCTTC. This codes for CSFTPGLHSYNEQFF.

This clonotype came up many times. Here the CDR3 reads CASSLDNSGRTQYF. CDR3 coding DNA: TGTGCCAGCAGCTTAGATAATAGCGGGAGAACGCAGTATTTT. The chain is built from TRBV7-2 and TRBJ2-3, with 9 positions matching TRBD2. Germline CDR1 and CDR2: SGHTA and FQGNSA. J gave up 9 bases and V 1 base, and 5 bases lay outside the gene matches. This CDR3 has 14 residues.

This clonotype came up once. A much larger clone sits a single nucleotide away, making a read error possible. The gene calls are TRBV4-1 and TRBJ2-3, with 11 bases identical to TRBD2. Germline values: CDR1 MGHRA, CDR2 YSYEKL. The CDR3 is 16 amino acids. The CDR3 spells CASSQATSGSIDTQYF. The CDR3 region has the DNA TGCGCCAGCAGCCAAGCAACTAGCGGGAGCATAGATACGCAGTATTTT.

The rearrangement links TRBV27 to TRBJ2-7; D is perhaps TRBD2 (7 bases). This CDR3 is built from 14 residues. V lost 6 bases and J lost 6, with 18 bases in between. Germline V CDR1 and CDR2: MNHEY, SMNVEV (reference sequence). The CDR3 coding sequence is TGTGCCAGCAGGTTGGGGGGGCTCGGCGGCGAGCAGTACTTC. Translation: CASRLGGLGGEQYF.

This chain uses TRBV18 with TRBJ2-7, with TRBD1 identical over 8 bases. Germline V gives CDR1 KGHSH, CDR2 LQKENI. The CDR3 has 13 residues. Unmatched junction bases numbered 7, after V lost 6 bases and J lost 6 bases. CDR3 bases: TGTGCCAGCTCTCCGGACAGGGTTGCCGAGCAGTACTTC. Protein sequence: CASSPDRVAEQYF.

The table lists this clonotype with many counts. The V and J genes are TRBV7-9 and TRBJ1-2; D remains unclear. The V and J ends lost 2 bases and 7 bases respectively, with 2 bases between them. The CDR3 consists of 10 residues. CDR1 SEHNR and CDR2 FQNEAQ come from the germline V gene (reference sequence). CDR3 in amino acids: CASSLSGYTF. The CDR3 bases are TGTGCCAGCAGCTTAAGTGGCTACACCTTC.

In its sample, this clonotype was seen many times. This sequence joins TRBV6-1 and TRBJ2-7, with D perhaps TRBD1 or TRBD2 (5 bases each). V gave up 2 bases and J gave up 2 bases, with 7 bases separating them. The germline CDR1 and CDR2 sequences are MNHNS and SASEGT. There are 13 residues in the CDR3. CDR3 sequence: CASSERDPYEQYF. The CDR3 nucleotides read TGTGCCAGCAGTGAAAGGGACCCCTACGAGCAGTACTTC.